There are many counts of the clone carrying this T cell receptor (beta chain). As yet, its antigen is unknown. The record originates from a study of T cells in Graves' hyperthyroidism and ophthalmopathy. Study-wide points: Most thyroid clonotypes that were expanded above 0.001 also turned up in blood.

The CDR3 length is 15 residues. V shed 5 bases and J shed 3 bases, with 13 bases lying between them. Looked up from germline, CDR1 is MNHEY and CDR2 is SMNVEV (reference sequence). Researchers took RNA transcripts and amplified the TCR beta CDR3 regions from them. TCR CDR3 underwent first-round RT-PCR with the HTBI primer set. TCRdb called the multiplex PCR reads again in MiXCR, with one record for every CDR3 protein. The table shows roughly 420,000 distinct CDR3 sequences, with 12% to 15% occurring only once. Sequenced input: blood. The clonotype comes from a woman younger than 35 with Graves' hyperthyroidism. V and J are TRBV27 and TRBJ2-2; D is uncertain. In nucleotides, the CDR3 is TGTGCCAGCAGTAATGGGATTACGGACACCGGGGAGCTGTTTTTT. The encoded protein is CASSNGITDTGELFF.